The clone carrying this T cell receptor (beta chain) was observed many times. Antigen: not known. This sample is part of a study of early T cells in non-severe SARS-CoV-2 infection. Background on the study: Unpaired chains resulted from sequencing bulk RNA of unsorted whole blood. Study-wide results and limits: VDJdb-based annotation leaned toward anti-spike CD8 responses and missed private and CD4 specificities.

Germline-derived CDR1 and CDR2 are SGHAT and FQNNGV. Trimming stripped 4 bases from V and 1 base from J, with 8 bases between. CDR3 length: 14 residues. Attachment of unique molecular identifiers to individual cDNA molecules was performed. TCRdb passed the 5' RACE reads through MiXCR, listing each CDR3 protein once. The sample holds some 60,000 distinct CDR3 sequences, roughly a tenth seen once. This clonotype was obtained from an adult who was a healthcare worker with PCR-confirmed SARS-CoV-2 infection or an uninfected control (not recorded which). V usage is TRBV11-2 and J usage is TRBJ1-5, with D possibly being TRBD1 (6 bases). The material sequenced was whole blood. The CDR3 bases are TGTGCCAGCAGCTACGGACAGAGCAATCAGCCCCAGCATTTT. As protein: CASSYGQSNQPQHF. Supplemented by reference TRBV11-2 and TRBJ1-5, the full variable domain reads EAGVAQSPRYKIIEKRQSVAFWCNPISGHATLYWYQQILGQGPKLLIQFQNNGVVDDSQLPKDRFSAERLKGVDSTLKIQPAKLEDSAVYLCASSYGQSNQPQHFGDGTRLSIL.